This T cell receptor (beta chain) was recovered during a study of cytomegalovirus exposure and HLA in healthy donors. This clone was observed once. The CDR3 spans 15 residues. Germline CDR1 and CDR2: SGHVS and FQNEAQ. The V segment lost 6 bases and the J segment 4 bases; nucleotides outside the gene matches: 12. The PCR contained 60 Vbeta and 13 Jbeta primers. Sequenced by immunoSEQ multiplex PCR; TCRdb stores in-frame clones only, minus some. The profile shows roughly 110,000 clones, approximately 84% of them singletons. The sample taken for sequencing was PBMCs. This TCR came from a man aged 25 to 45 in good health and CMV-seronegative. The chain couples TRBV7-8 to TRBJ2-7, with 7 bases that match TRBD1. CDR3 DNA sequence: TGTGCCAGCAGAGAGACAGGGCGGGCTCAGTACGAGCAGTACTTC. Its translation: CASRETGRAQYEQYF.